This T cell receptor (beta chain) was sequenced in a study of blood T cell repertoires in COVID-19 (dated by TCRdb to 2019 to 2021). For the wider study: The collaborator samples originated in the United States, Italy and Spain and spanned the acute and convalescent phases of COVID-19. The samples were drawn from the first 160 participants of the ongoing ImmuneRACE study and from some 1,300 subjects provided by 6 global collaborators. Sample metadata almost always included a de-identified subject ID, COVID-19 status, age in years and sex. The dataset comprised deeply sampled blood TCRbeta repertoires from subjects exposed to, actively infected with, or recovered from COVID-19. A freely available public database, intended as a resource for researchers studying the immune response to SARS-CoV-2, is where the repertoires were released. The material from the prospective study consisted of cDNA or gDNA derived from T cells, B-cell-depleted T cells, or PBMCs. HLA class I and class II types, where available, came from metadata supplied by the sample provider rather than from assay-based typing.

About this clone: Its cognate antigen has yet to be identified. Nothing much larger sits one base from this clone, and base qualities are not available.

The immunoSEQ Assay, a bias-controlled multiplex PCR, was used to amplify TCRbeta CDR3 regions from genomic DNA. As for how the authors treated the data: The number of nucleated cells in each sample was estimated from the amplification of reference gene primers within the assay. To quantify the absolute abundance of each unique TCRbeta CDR3 rearrangement, sequence reads were collapsed and filtered. For each sample, productive Simpson clonality was calculated as the square root of Simpson's diversity index across productive rearrangements. Held by TCRdb, this immuneACCESS table contains in-frame sequences only and omits some clones. Under half of the omission traces to an unresolved V gene where checked; the cause of the rest is unknown. The DNA gave D and trimming, while V, J and clone size come from that table. This sample comprises more than 100,000 clones, 84% of them detected only once. Roughly 4% of the sample is held by the ten biggest clonotypes.

Participants in the prospective study were aged about 18 to 100 years, lived in about two dozen United States geographic areas, and enrolled through a virtual design. Cohort assignment in the prospective study relied on participant-reported clinical history from a screening survey and a study questionnaire. Recovered participants in ImmuneRACE Cohort 3 were defined as having two consecutive negative NP/OP PCR tests, clearance from a healthcare professional, or resolution of symptoms. In the prospective study, whole blood, serum and a nasopharyngeal or oropharyngeal swab were collected from each participant by mobile phlebotomists. Additional blood draws and questionnaires over a roughly two-month period could optionally be provided by prospective study participants. Before DNA extraction, blood samples from the prospective study were shipped at room temperature or frozen. Ends trimmed: V by 5 bases, J by 3 bases; bases unmatched to a gene: 3. CDR1 and CDR2 are drawn from the germline V gene: MNHEY, SVGAGI. Spanning cysteine to phenylalanine, the CDR3 consists of 13 amino acids. Here the CDR3 DNA is all that survives: 39 bases in frame from base 1.

Overall results and qualifications from the work: The amount of clinical and demographic metadata varied by source and participant and was provided uncurated.

The sequencing input was PBMCs or T cells enriched from blood (not recorded which). Rearrangement joined TRBV6-5 to TRBJ2-7; 8 of the junction bases match TRBD1. This clonotype was sampled from a woman aged 25 to 39 who had recovered from COVID-19. The encoded CDR3 is CASSRTGFYEQYF. The DNA sequence is given as TGTGCCAGCAGTCGGACAGGGTTCTACGAGCAGTACTTC.